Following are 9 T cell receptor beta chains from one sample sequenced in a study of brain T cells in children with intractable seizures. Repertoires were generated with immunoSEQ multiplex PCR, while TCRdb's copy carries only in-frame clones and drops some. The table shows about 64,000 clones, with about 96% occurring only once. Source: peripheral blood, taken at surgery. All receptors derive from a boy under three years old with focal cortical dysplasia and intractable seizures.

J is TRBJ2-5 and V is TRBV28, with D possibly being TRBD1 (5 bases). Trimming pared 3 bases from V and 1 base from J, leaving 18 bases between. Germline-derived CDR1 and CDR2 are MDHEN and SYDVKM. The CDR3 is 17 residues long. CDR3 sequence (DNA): TGTGCCAGCAGTTTCGGTCGGAGCTCAGGGCTCCAAGAGACCCAGTACTTC. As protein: CASSFGRSSGLQETQYF. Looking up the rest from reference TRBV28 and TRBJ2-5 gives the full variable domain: DVKVTQSSRYLVKRTGEKVFLECVQDMDHENMFWYRQDPGLGLRLIYFSYDVKMKEKGDIPEGYSVSREKKERFSLILESASTNQTSMYLCASSFGRSSGLQETQYFGPGTRLLVL.

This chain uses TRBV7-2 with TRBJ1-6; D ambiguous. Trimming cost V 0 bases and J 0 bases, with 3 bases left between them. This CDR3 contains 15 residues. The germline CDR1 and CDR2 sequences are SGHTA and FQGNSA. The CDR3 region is CASSLAGSYNSPLHF. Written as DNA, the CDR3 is TGTGCCAGCAGCTTAGCGGGCTCCTATAATTCACCCCTCCACTTT.

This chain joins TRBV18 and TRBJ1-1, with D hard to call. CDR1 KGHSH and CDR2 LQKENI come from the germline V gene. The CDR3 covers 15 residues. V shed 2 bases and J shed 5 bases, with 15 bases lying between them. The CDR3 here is CASSPNLAGSTEAFF. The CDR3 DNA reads TGTGCCAGCTCACCAAATTTGGCGGGGTCAACTGAAGCTTTCTTT. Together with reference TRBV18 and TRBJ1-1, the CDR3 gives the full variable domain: NAGVMQNPRHLVRRRGQEARLRCSPMKGHSHVYWYRQLPEEGLKFMVYLQKENIIDESGMPKERFSAEFPKEGPSILRIQQVVRGDSAAYFCASSPNLAGSTEAFFGQGTRLTVV.

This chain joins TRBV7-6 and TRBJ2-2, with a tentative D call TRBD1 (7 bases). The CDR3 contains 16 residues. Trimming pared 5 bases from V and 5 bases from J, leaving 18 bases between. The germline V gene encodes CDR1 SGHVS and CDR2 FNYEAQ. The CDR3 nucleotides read TGTGCCAGCAGCCGCATTGGGCAGGGGGGAACCGGGGAGCTGTTTTTT. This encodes CASSRIGQGGTGELFF.

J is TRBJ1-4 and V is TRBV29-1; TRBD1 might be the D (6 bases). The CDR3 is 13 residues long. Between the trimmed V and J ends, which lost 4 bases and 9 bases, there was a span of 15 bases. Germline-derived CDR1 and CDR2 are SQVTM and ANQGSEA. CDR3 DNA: TGCAGCGTTGTTCCAGGGGAAGGGCAAAAACTGTTTTTT. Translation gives CSVVPGEGQKLFF.

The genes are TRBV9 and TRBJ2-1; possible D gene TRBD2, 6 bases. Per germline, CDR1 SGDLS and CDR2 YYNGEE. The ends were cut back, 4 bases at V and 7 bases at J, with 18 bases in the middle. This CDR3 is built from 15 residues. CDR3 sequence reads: CASSTSGSMANEQFF. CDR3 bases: TGTGCCAGCAGCACGAGCGGGTCCATGGCTAATGAGCAGTTCTTC.

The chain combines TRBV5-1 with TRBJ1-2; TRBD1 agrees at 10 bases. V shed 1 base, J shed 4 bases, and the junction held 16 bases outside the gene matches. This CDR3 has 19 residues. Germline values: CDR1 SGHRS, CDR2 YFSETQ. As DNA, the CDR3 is TGCGCCAGCAGCTTGACCGCGACAGGGGGCCCTGAAGGCCCCTATGGCTACACCTTC. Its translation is CASSLTATGGPEGPYGYTF.

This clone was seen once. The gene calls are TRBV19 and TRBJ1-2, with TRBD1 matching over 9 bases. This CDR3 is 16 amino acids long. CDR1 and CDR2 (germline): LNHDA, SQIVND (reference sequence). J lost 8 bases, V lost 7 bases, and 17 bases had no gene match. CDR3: CASTDVGQGNPGGYTF. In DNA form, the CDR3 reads TGTGCCAGTACCGATGTGGGACAGGGCAACCCTGGGGGCTACACCTTC.

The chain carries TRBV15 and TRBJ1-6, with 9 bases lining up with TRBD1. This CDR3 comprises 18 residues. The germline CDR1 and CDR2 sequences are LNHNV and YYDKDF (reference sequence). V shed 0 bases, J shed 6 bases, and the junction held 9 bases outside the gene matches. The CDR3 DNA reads TGTGCCACCAGCAGAGATTGGCCGGGACAGGGATTTAATTCACCCCTCCACTTT. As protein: CATSRDWPGQGFNSPLHF.